Following are 29 T cell receptor beta chains from one sample sequenced in a study of cytomegalovirus exposure and HLA in healthy donors. The PCR had 60 Vbeta and 13 Jbeta primers. Method: immunoSEQ multiplex PCR; TCRdb's copy keeps in-frame clones and lacks some. The sample lists roughly 100,000 clones, over 55% occurring once. Material for sequencing was PBMCs. All receptors derive from a female donor in good health and CMV-seronegative.

CDR3 loop: CASSYSLGSKTYEQYF. The DNA of the CDR3 is TGTGCCAGCAGTTACTCGTTGGGCAGCAAGACCTACGAGCAGTACTTC. The chain combines TRBV6-5 with TRBJ2-7, with D uncertain. The germline CDR1 and CDR2 sequences are MNHEY and SVGAGI. This CDR3 is 16 amino acids long. Trimming removed 0 bases from V and 2 bases from J, with 14 bases in between.

The chain couples TRBV29-1 to TRBJ1-1; D might be TRBD1 (6 bases). Germline CDR1 SQVTM, CDR2 ANQGSEA. This CDR3 contains 12 residues. V was trimmed by 6 bases and J by 4 bases, leaving 12 bases between them. The CDR3 region is CSVGQPGTEAFF. As DNA, the CDR3 is TGCAGCGTCGGACAGCCGGGCACTGAAGCTTTCTTT.

V usage is TRBV14 and J usage is TRBJ1-1; tentative D call: TRBD1 (5 bases). The CDR3 is 15 residues long. CDR1 SGHDN and CDR2 FVKESK come from the germline V gene. Trimming cost V 0 bases and J 2 bases, with 10 bases left between them. CDR3 in amino acids: CASSQEQARNTEAFF. CDR3 sequence (DNA): TGTGCCAGCAGCCAAGAACAGGCCCGTAACACTGAAGCTTTCTTT.

The chain joins TRBV5-1 to TRBJ2-3; 14 nucleotides line up with TRBD2. Germline assignment: CDR1 SGHRS and CDR2 YFSETQ. The CDR3 has 18 amino acids. The J segment lost 4 bases and the V segment lost 4 bases, leaving 11 bases of the junction unmatched. The CDR3 is CASSPAGTSGRTADTQYF. CDR3 coding DNA: TGCGCCAGCAGCCCGGCCGGGACTAGCGGGAGAACAGCAGATACGCAGTATTTT.

This sequence joins TRBV9 and TRBJ2-2, with 10 bases that match TRBD2. This CDR3 region has 17 residues. The germline CDR1 and CDR2 sequences are SGDLS and YYNGEE. V was clipped by 3 bases and J by 0 bases; unmatched bases: 5. The CDR3: CASSGASGGANTGELFF. CDR3 nucleotides: TGTGCCAGCAGCGGGGCTAGCGGGGGCGCGAACACCGGGGAGCTGTTTTTT. The full variable domain, with the rest looked up from reference TRBV9 and TRBJ2-2, is DSGVTQTPKHLITATGQRVTLRCSPRSGDLSVYWYQQSLDQGLQFLIQYYNGEERAKGNILERFSAQQFPDLHSELNLSSLELGDSALYFCASSGASGGANTGELFFGEGSRLTVL.

This clone came up a few times. V is TRBV19 and J is TRBJ2-1; the match to TRBD2 covers 7 bases. Unmatched junction bases numbered 9, after V lost 6 bases and J lost 4 bases. The germline V gene encodes CDR1 LNHDA and CDR2 SQIVND (reference sequence). The CDR3 is made up of 15 amino acids. The CDR3 spells CASSPAGPLYNEQFF. CDR3 DNA: TGTGCCAGTAGCCCAGCGGGGCCGTTATACAATGAGCAGTTCTTC. Full variable domain (rest looked up from reference TRBV19 and TRBJ2-1): DGGITQSPKYLFRKEGQNVTLSCEQNLNHDAMYWYRQDPGQGLRLIYYSQIVNDFQKGDIAEGYSVSREKKESFPLTVTSAQKNPTAFYLCASSPAGPLYNEQFFGPGTRLTVL.

This chain joins TRBV29-1 and TRBJ2-6, with a tentative D call TRBD1 (5 bases). With 5 bases removed from V and 2 bases from J, the gap between germline ends came to 16 bases. CDR1 and CDR2 (germline): SQVTM, ANQGSEA. The CDR3 has 16 residues. The CDR3 nucleotides are TGCAGCGTTTCGATGACAGCCCAGGCTGGGGCCAACGTCCTGACTTTC. Translated: CSVSMTAQAGANVLTF.

The chain uses TRBV25-1 and TRBJ2-7; 7 nucleotides line up with TRBD2. The V gene end was trimmed by 4 bases and the J gene end by 2 bases; junction bases not matched to a gene: 2. This CDR3 is built from 13 residues. CDR1 is MGHDK, CDR2 SYGVNS, per germline. The CDR3: CASSGAGTYEQYF. In DNA, the CDR3 is TGTGCCAGCAGTGGAGCGGGGACCTACGAGCAGTACTTC.

The chain is built from TRBV28 and TRBJ1-1; 7 bases line up with TRBD1. Per germline, CDR1 MDHEN and CDR2 SYDVKM. The ends lost 7 bases at V and 0 bases at J; junction bases unmatched: 8. The CDR3 has 15 residues. The CDR3, as DNA: TGTGCCAGCACCGTAGGGGGCAGGGTGAACACTGAAGCTTTCTTT. Translation gives CASTVGGRVNTEAFF.

V is TRBV19 and J is TRBJ2-7, with D unresolved. Per germline, CDR1 LNHDA and CDR2 SQIVND (reference sequence). V was clipped by 3 bases and J by 4 bases, with 10 bases between them. The CDR3 is 13 amino acids. The chain's CDR3 is CASSMLGAYEQYF. As DNA, the CDR3 is TGTGCCAGTAGTATGCTCGGAGCTTACGAGCAGTACTTC.

The CDR3: CAIARLAVSTDTQYF. CDR3 coding DNA: TGTGCCATCGCCCGACTAGCGGTAAGCACAGATACGCAGTATTTT. The genes are TRBV10-3 and TRBJ2-3, with 9 bases lining up with TRBD2. The germline gives CDR1 ENHRY, CDR2 SYGVKD. CDR3 size: 15 residues. The V segment lost 8 bases and the J segment 0 bases; nucleotides outside the gene matches: 6.

The chain is built from TRBV28 and TRBJ2-7; 10 nucleotides match TRBD1. CDR1 is MDHEN, CDR2 SYDVKM, per germline. Trimming cost V 6 bases and J 1 base; bases outside gene matches: 12. The CDR3 length is 17 residues. The CDR3 protein is CASSSPTWGQGSYEQYF. As DNA, the CDR3 is TGTGCCAGCAGCTCCCCTACTTGGGGACAGGGGTCCTACGAGCAGTACTTC.

The V and J genes are TRBV15 and TRBJ2-7; 7 bases map to TRBD1. The CDR3 is 15 amino acids. The V gene's germline CDR1 is LNHNV and CDR2 YYDKDF (reference sequence). V gave up 5 bases and J gave up 6 bases; unmatched junction bases: 13. The CDR3 protein is CATSPRQGTAREQYF. The CDR3 region has the DNA TGTGCCACCAGCCCGAGACAGGGTACCGCGCGCGAGCAGTACTTC.

The rearrangement uses TRBV27 and TRBJ2-1, with 7 bases fitting TRBD1. The V segment lost 5 bases and the J segment 0 bases; nucleotides outside the gene matches: 4. CDR3 length equals 15 residues. Looked up from germline, CDR1 is MNHEY and CDR2 is SMNVEV (reference sequence). The CDR3 reads CASSLTGASYNEQFF. The CDR3 nucleotides are TGTGCCAGCAGTCTAACAGGGGCCTCCTACAATGAGCAGTTCTTC.

This clone was observed once. The V gene is TRBV5-6, the J gene TRBJ1-2; D may be TRBD1 (6 bases). V was cut by 3 bases and J by 7 bases, with 16 bases left in between. The CDR3 covers 14 residues. CDR1 and CDR2 from the germline V gene are SGHDT and YYEEEE. The CDR3 reads CASSSVTAGVGYTF. The CDR3 nucleotides are TGTGCCAGCAGCTCCGTGACGGCAGGGGTTGGCTACACCTTC.

The chain links TRBV7-2 to TRBJ1-5, with unresolved D. Trimming left V 5 bases short and J 6 bases short, with 14 bases between. This CDR3 contains 14 residues. Looked up from germline, CDR1 is SGHTA and CDR2 is FQGNSA. CDR3 bases: TGTGCCAGCAGCCGTCGAGAGGGAGCTCAGCCCCAGCATTTT. Its translation is CASSRREGAQPQHF. Combining the CDR3 with reference TRBV7-2 and TRBJ1-5 gives the whole variable domain GAGVSQSPSNKVTEKGKDVELRCDPISGHTALYWYRQSLGQGLEFLIYFQGNSAPDKSGLPSDRFSAERTGGSVSTLTIQRTQQEDSAVYLCASSRREGAQPQHFGDGTRLSIL.

This clone showed up just a few times. The CDR3 protein is CSVTGGQSYEQYF. The CDR3 bases are TGCAGCGTGACAGGGGGCCAGTCCTACGAGCAGTACTTC. The chain has TRBV29-1 and TRBJ2-7; 10 bases line up with TRBD1. The CDR3 totals 13 residues. The V gene's germline CDR1 is SQVTM and CDR2 ANQGSEA. The J segment lost 1 base and the V segment lost 6 bases, leaving 3 bases of the junction unmatched.

The chain combines TRBV11-2 with TRBJ1-4, with D unresolved. The CDR3 is made up of 15 amino acids. Deletions cut 5 bases from V and 8 bases from J, with 18 bases between. Germline V gene data show CDR1 as SGHAT and CDR2 as FQNNGV. The CDR3 loop reads CASSPWAPPREKLFF. Here the CDR3 DNA reads TGTGCCAGCAGCCCCTGGGCCCCCCCTCGGGAAAAACTGTTTTTT.

This clone was seen more than once but under ten times. CDR3 region: CASSGGRTISYEQYF. CDR3 bases: TGTGCCAGCAGCGGAGGGCGCACGATCAGCTACGAGCAGTACTTC. The chain links TRBV6-1 to TRBJ2-7; D might be TRBD2 (6 bases). Trimming removed 6 bases from V and 3 bases from J, with 18 bases in between. Germline V gene sequence: CDR1 MNHNS, CDR2 SASEGT. The CDR3 runs to 15 residues.

CDR3 amino acids: CASSLSRGLYEQYF. For the CDR3, the DNA is TGTGCCAGCAGCTTGAGCAGGGGCCTGTACGAGCAGTACTTC. This sequence joins TRBV5-5 and TRBJ2-7; D possibly corresponds to TRBD1 (6 bases). V was shortened by 1 base and J by 4 bases, with 12 bases between the two germline ends. CDR1 and CDR2 from the germline V gene are SGHKS and YYEKEE (reference sequence). This CDR3 has 14 amino acids.

The rearrangement links TRBV7-2 to TRBJ1-1; no clear D gene. CDR3 length: 12 amino acids. Germline-derived CDR1 and CDR2 are SGHTA and FQGNSA. Trimming removed 5 bases at V and 3 bases at J, with 7 bases between. DNA of the CDR3: TGTGCCAGCAGCCCCCGGGACACTGAAGCTTTCTTT. It is translated as CASSPRDTEAFF. The full variable domain, rest sourced from reference TRBV7-2 and TRBJ1-1, is GAGVSQSPSNKVTEKGKDVELRCDPISGHTALYWYRQSLGQGLEFLIYFQGNSAPDKSGLPSDRFSAERTGGSVSTLTIQRTQQEDSAVYLCASSPRDTEAFFGQGTRLTVV.

The gene calls are TRBV2 and TRBJ2-3, with a tentative D call TRBD1 (5 bases). This CDR3 has 14 residues. Germline V CDR1 and CDR2: SNHLY, FYNNEI. Trimming left V 7 bases short and J 2 bases short, with 13 bases between. The CDR3 protein is CASTSGRTTDTQYF. CDR3 bases: TGTGCCAGCACTTCAGGGCGCACCACAGATACGCAGTATTTT.

The CDR3 DNA follows: TGCGCCAGCAGTGAGTCGATAGGGGTTATTTATGGCTACACCTTC. Amino acid sequence: CASSESIGVIYGYTF. The chain joins TRBV10-2 to TRBJ1-2, with D perhaps matching TRBD1 (5 bases). CDR1 and CDR2 (germline): WSHSY, SAAADI. This CDR3 is 15 amino acids long. The V end lost 0 bases, the J end lost 5 bases, and 13 bases lay between the germline ends.

This clone was counted a few times. The V call is TRBV19, the J call TRBJ2-3; TRBD2 is a possible D gene (5 bases). Germline CDR1 reads LNHDA; CDR2 reads SQIVND (reference sequence). The CDR3 extends over 13 amino acids. V was shortened by 6 bases and J by 2 bases, with 9 bases between the two germline ends. CDR3 amino acids: CASSRGLTDTQYF. DNA of the CDR3: TGTGCCAGTAGCCGCGGACTCACAGATACGCAGTATTTT.

The rearrangement uses TRBV29-1 and TRBJ1-2, with 9 bases lining up with TRBD1. Germline V gene lookup returns CDR1 SQVTM and CDR2 ANQGSEA. This CDR3 is built from 13 residues. V lost 4 bases, J lost 7 bases, and 7 bases stayed unmatched. CDR3 sequence: CSVVGQGTVGYTF. CDR3 DNA sequence: TGCAGCGTTGTAGGACAGGGGACGGTTGGCTACACCTTC.

The chain has TRBV15 and TRBJ2-4; TRBD1 is a possible D gene (5 bases). Between the trimmed V and J ends, which lost 0 bases and 0 bases, there was a span of 12 bases. The CDR3 consists of 17 residues. Germline V CDR1 and CDR2: LNHNV, YYDKDF (reference sequence). The CDR3 bases are TGTGCCACCAGCAGAGATGTGACAGTTCTAGCCAAAAACATTCAGTACTTC. Protein sequence: CATSRDVTVLAKNIQYF.

There are a few counts of this clone. The rearrangement links TRBV1 to TRBJ2-3; the table names TRBD2, a call not compared with the DNA. TRBV1 is assigned pseudogene status. This CDR3 has 14 amino acids. CDR3 region: CTRYRLARPDTQYF. The CDR3 bases are TGCACCCGCTATAGACTAGCCAGGCCAGATACGCAGTATTTT.

The chain has TRBV5-4 and TRBJ2-7; 12 bases are shared with TRBD2. The CDR3 is 16 residues long. The ends lost 4 bases at V and 1 base at J; junction bases unmatched: 6. The germline V gene has CDR1 SGHNT and CDR2 YYREEE (reference sequence). CDR3 sequence (DNA): TGTGCCAGCAGCCGGACTAGCGGGGCGCCGTCCTACGAGCAGTACTTC. Translating gives CASSRTSGAPSYEQYF.

In this sample, this clone turned up a few times. This rearrangement joins TRBV30 to TRBJ2-3; no clear D gene. In germline, CDR1 is GTSNPN, CDR2 SVGIG (reference sequence). V was pared by 0 bases and J by 0 bases, with 7 bases between. The CDR3 totals 14 residues. The CDR3 DNA reads as TGTGCCTGGAGTGTAGACTGGAGCACAGATACGCAGTATTTT. Translated, it gives CAWSVDWSTDTQYF.